The 19 T cell receptor beta chains below come from one sample, sequenced in a study of OX40 agonist ivuxolimab in advanced cancers. Profiling relied on immunoSEQ multiplex PCR, and the TCRdb table lists in-frame clones only, not all of them. The table lists about 79,000 clones, around 85% of them singletons. The sample was CD4+ or CD8+ T cells sorted from blood, taken in a trial of the OX40 agonist ivuxolimab. All receptors come from an adult with an advanced solid tumor such as melanoma, head and neck, liver or kidney cancer.

The chain links TRBV9 to TRBJ2-7; 7 bases line up with TRBD2. There are 16 residues in the CDR3. With V trimmed by 3 bases and J by 5 bases, 14 bases remained unmatched. Germline CDR1 SGDLS, CDR2 YYNGEE. CDR3 DNA sequence: TGTGCCAGCAGCGCCCGGGGCGGGAGATCAGACGACGAGCAGTACTTC. Translating it yields CASSARGGRSDDEQYF.

A single count supports this clone. The CDR3: CASRRRDFERYEQYF. The CDR3 DNA is TGTGCCAGCAGGAGACGGGACTTCGAGCGCTACGAGCAGTACTTC. The gene calls are TRBV28 and TRBJ2-5, with D perhaps TRBD2 (6 bases). With the DNA end fitting TRBJ2-7 better, the J assignment may be wrong. Germline-derived CDR1 and CDR2 are MDHEN and SYDVKM. The CDR3 extends over 15 amino acids.

The CDR3 here is CAWSRSGPYEQYF. The CDR3 DNA reads as TGTGCCTGGAGTAGGAGCGGGCCCTACGAGCAGTACTTC. This chain uses TRBV30 with TRBJ2-7, with a possible D match to TRBD2 (6 bases). CDR1 and CDR2 from the germline V gene are GTSNPN and SVGIG (reference sequence). CDR3 length: 13 amino acids. V was shortened by 2 bases and J by 2 bases, with 10 bases between the two germline ends.

The J gene is TRBJ1-1, the V gene TRBV10-3; D is perhaps TRBD1 (5 bases). This CDR3 comprises 14 residues. CDR1 is ENHRY and CDR2 is SYGVKD in the germline V gene. The V gene lost 2 bases and the J gene lost 3 bases, with 10 bases spanning the gap. For the CDR3, the DNA is TGTGCCATCAGTGAGCGGGGGGGGGACACTGAAGCTTTCTTT. Translation: CAISERGGDTEAFF.

The chain links TRBV15 to TRBJ2-5; unclear D gene. This CDR3 comprises 13 residues. The germline CDR1 and CDR2 sequences are LNHNV and YYDKDF (reference sequence). Trimming took 0 bases from V and 4 from J, leaving 6 bases between them. The CDR3: CATSRDTGETQYF. Written as DNA, the CDR3 is TGTGCCACCAGCAGAGATACGGGAGAGACCCAGTACTTC.

The chain combines TRBV11-2 with TRBJ2-2, with TRBD1 identical over 8 bases. CDR3 length: 15 amino acids. Germline CDR1 SGHAT, CDR2 FQNNGV. With 6 bases clipped from V and 5 bases from J, the junction kept 8 bases outside the gene matches. CDR3 in DNA: TGTGCCAGCAGTAAGACAGGGGCCGTGACCGGGGAGCTGTTTTTT. It yields the protein CASSKTGAVTGELFF. Based on the CDR3 plus reference TRBV11-2 and TRBJ2-2, the full variable domain is EAGVAQSPRYKIIEKRQSVAFWCNPISGHATLYWYQQILGQGPKLLIQFQNNGVVDDSQLPKDRFSAERLKGVDSTLKIQPAKLEDSAVYLCASSKTGAVTGELFFGEGSRLTVL.

The CDR3 is CASRGDRGRAYEQYF. The CDR3, as DNA: TGTGCCAGCAGGGGAGACAGGGGAAGGGCTTACGAGCAGTACTTC. The V gene is TRBV2, the J gene TRBJ2-7, with 8 bases identical to TRBD1. The CDR3 is 15 amino acids. Trimming cost V 6 bases and J 4 bases; bases outside gene matches: 11. Per germline, CDR1 SNHLY and CDR2 FYNNEI.

The J gene is TRBJ2-3, the V gene TRBV7-6, with D possibly matching TRBD2 (7 bases). CDR1 is SGHVS and CDR2 is FNYEAQ in the germline V gene. Deletions cut 3 bases from V and 2 bases from J, with 9 bases between. The CDR3 sequence is 14 residues long. CDR3 amino acids: CASSLRGPTDTQYF. The DNA of the CDR3 is TGTGCCAGCAGCTTGCGGGGGCCCACAGATACGCAGTATTTT.

The chain joins TRBV11-2 to TRBJ2-7; unclear D gene. V lost 5 bases to trimming and J lost 1 base, with 18 bases between them. The CDR3 contains 16 residues. Germline CDR1 SGHAT, CDR2 FQNNGV. Written as DNA, the CDR3 is TGTGCCAGCAGCCGTCTGACGGGTAAGAAGTCCTACGAGCAGTACTTC. This translates into CASSRLTGKKSYEQYF.

This CDR3 is CASSLETDGSNEQFF. The CDR3 nucleotides are TGTGCCAGCAGCTTGGAAACTGACGGGTCCAATGAGCAGTTCTTC. The rearrangement links TRBV5-4 to TRBJ2-1; D not certain. This CDR3 is built from 15 residues. The germline V and J ends were trimmed by 0 bases and 6 bases, with 13 bases remaining between them. Looked up from germline, CDR1 is SGHNT and CDR2 is YYREEE (reference sequence). Variable domain in full (rest from reference TRBV5-4 and TRBJ2-1): ETGVTQSPTHLIKTRGQQVTLRCSSQSGHNTVSWYQQALGQGPQFIFQYYREEENGRGNFPPRFSGLQFPNYSSELNVNALELDDSALYLCASSLETDGSNEQFFGPGTRLTVL.

This clone was counted between two and nine times. The rearrangement uses TRBV28 and TRBJ1-4, with TRBD1 matching 8 bases. Germline V gene sequence: CDR1 MDHEN, CDR2 SYDVKM. Trimming removed 4 bases from V and 6 bases from J; junction bases left unmatched: 7. The length of the CDR3 is 15 residues. The CDR3 region has the DNA TGTGCCAGCAGTTCCTGGACAGGGTTAGATGAAAAACTGTTTTTT. Its translation is CASSSWTGLDEKLFF.

This chain joins TRBV6-6 and TRBJ2-7, with D possibly TRBD1 on 5 matching bases. Per the germline V gene, CDR1 is MNHNY and CDR2 is SVGAGI (reference sequence). This CDR3 spans 13 amino acids. The germline V and J ends were trimmed by 11 bases and 8 bases, with 22 bases remaining between them. Written as DNA, the CDR3 is TGTGCCCTAGGGGCACCCACTCTAGAAAAGCAGTACTTC. Translating it yields CALGAPTLEKQYF.

The chain is built from TRBV19 and TRBJ2-5; TRBD1 might be the D (5 bases). CDR1 and CDR2 from the germline V gene are LNHDA and SQIVND (reference sequence). V was pared by 1 base and J by 3 bases, with 9 bases between. The CDR3 sequence is 14 residues long. Written as DNA, the CDR3 is TGTGCCAGTAGTATAGGTGGCAGGGAAGAGACCCAGTACTTC. Its translation is CASSIGGREETQYF. The full variable domain, in which reference TRBV19 and TRBJ2-5 provide the parts outside the CDR3, is DGGITQSPKYLFRKEGQNVTLSCEQNLNHDAMYWYRQDPGQGLRLIYYSQIVNDFQKGDIAEGYSVSREKKESFPLTVTSAQKNPTAFYLCASSIGGREETQYFGPGTRLLVL.

The count of this clone is one. The V call is TRBV7-9, the J call TRBJ2-3; D may be TRBD2 (5 bases). CDR1 and CDR2 (germline): SEHNR, FQNEAQ (reference sequence). V lost 2 bases and J 5 bases, leaving 8 bases between the germline ends. CDR3 length: 13 residues. CDR3 sequence: CASSLYRGDTQYF. In DNA, the CDR3 is TGTGCCAGCAGCTTATATCGGGGAGATACGCAGTATTTT. Full variable domain (remainder filled in from reference TRBV7-9 and TRBJ2-3): DTGVSQNPRHKITKRGQNVTFRCDPISEHNRLYWYRQTLGQGPEFLTYFQNEAQLEKSRLLSDRFSAERPKGSFSTLEIQRTEQGDSAMYLCASSLYRGDTQYFGPGTRLTVL.

The chain recombines TRBV28 with TRBJ1-1; D may be TRBD1 (5 bases). The V gene lost 8 bases and the J gene lost 1 base, with 17 bases spanning the gap. The CDR3 sequence is 15 residues long. Looked up from germline, CDR1 is MDHEN and CDR2 is SYDVKM. The CDR3 DNA reads as TGTGCCAGCTCCGCCGTCGGCAGGGCGAACACTGAAGCTTTCTTT. It encodes CASSAVGRANTEAFF.

This clone was counted only a few times. The chain has TRBV11-3 and TRBJ2-1, with unresolved D. The CDR3 extends over 14 amino acids. Looked up from germline, CDR1 is SGHNT and CDR2 is YENEEA. Trimming removed 5 bases at V and 10 bases at J, with 18 bases between. CDR3 in amino acids: CASSDPNHPDEQFF. For the CDR3, the DNA is TGTGCCAGCAGCGACCCTAATCACCCAGACGAGCAGTTCTTC.

This clone was seen more than once but under ten times. This chain connects TRBV15 to TRBJ2-1; TRBD1 matches at 8 bases. The CDR3 has 13 residues. Per germline, CDR1 LNHNV and CDR2 YYDKDF (reference sequence). The J segment lost 8 bases and the V segment lost 1 base, leaving 1 base of the junction unmatched. This CDR3 reads CATSRAGGHEQFF. CDR3 nucleotides: TGTGCCACCAGCAGAGCAGGGGGCCATGAGCAGTTCTTC.

The V call is TRBV11-3, the J call TRBJ2-1; 8 nucleotides line up with TRBD1. The CDR3 loop spans 15 amino acids. With V trimmed by 0 bases and J by 6 bases, 4 bases remained unmatched. Germline V CDR1 and CDR2: SGHNT, YENEEA. The CDR3 protein is CASSLDPTGANEQFF. The CDR3 DNA reads TGTGCCAGCAGCTTAGACCCGACAGGGGCCAATGAGCAGTTCTTC.

The chain uses TRBV4-2 and TRBJ2-7, with 7 bases fitting TRBD2. This CDR3 region has 15 residues. V lost 3 bases to trimming and J lost 4 bases; unmatched junction nucleotides: 9. Germline V gene data show CDR1 as LGHNA and CDR2 as YNFKEQ. CDR3 protein: CASSHQNRGEYEQYF. In DNA, the CDR3 is TGTGCCAGCAGCCATCAAAACCGGGGGGAGTACGAGCAGTACTTC.